The rows below give T cell receptor beta chains drawn from one sample of a study of OX40 agonist ivuxolimab in advanced cancers. The assay was immunoSEQ multiplex PCR, and TCRdb's table has in-frame clones only and misses some. Of roughly 67,000 clones listed, about 88% are singletons. The sample consisted of CD4+ or CD8+ T cells sorted from blood, taken in a trial of the OX40 agonist ivuxolimab. Receptor source: an adult with an advanced solid tumor such as melanoma, head and neck, liver or kidney cancer. CDR3s include the opening cysteine and the closing phenylalanine or tryptophan. The order of the fields is CDR3 protein, CDR3 DNA, clone size, J gene, D gene, V gene. D genes are given only for firm matches. The size of a clone is reported for some rows only, either as once, few or many, or as a class for expanded clones.

cdr3_aa: CASSWGLAHAGTQYF
cdr3_nt: TGTGCCAGCAGTTGGGGGCTAGCCCACGCGGGGACCCAGTACTTC
clone_size: .
j_call: TRBJ2-5
d_call: .
v_call: TRBV6-9

cdr3_aa: CASSTLAGGPGNEQFF
cdr3_nt: TGCGCCAGCAGCACGCTAGCGGGAGGGCCGGGCAATGAGCAGTTCTTC
clone_size: .
j_call: TRBJ2-1
d_call: TRBD2
v_call: TRBV5-1

cdr3_aa: CATSREAGSYEQYF
cdr3_nt: TGTGCCACCAGCAGAGAGGCGGGGTCCTACGAGCAGTACTTC
clone_size: .
j_call: TRBJ2-7
d_call: .
v_call: TRBV15

cdr3_aa: CASSQSTGSTDTQYF
cdr3_nt: TGTGCCAGCAGCCAATCGACGGGTAGCACAGATACGCAGTATTTT
clone_size: .
j_call: TRBJ2-3
d_call: .
v_call: TRBV16

cdr3_aa: CASSPGTSGTYNEQFF
cdr3_nt: TGTGCCAGCAGCCCGGGGACTAGCGGGACCTACAATGAGCAGTTCTTC
clone_size: once
j_call: TRBJ2-1
d_call: TRBD2
v_call: TRBV11-3

cdr3_aa: CASSTHGGAGIEAFF
cdr3_nt: TGTGCCAGCAGCACCCATGGGGGCGCTGGGATTGAAGCTTTCTTT
clone_size: .
j_call: TRBJ1-1
d_call: .
v_call: TRBV9

cdr3_aa: CASSFQDLQNEQFF
cdr3_nt: TGTGCCAGCAGTTTTCAGGACTTGCAAAATGAGCAGTTCTTC
clone_size: .
j_call: TRBJ2-1
d_call: .
v_call: TRBV28

cdr3_aa: CASSDKYLSSYNEQFF
cdr3_nt: TGTGCCAGCAGTGACAAATACCTCAGCTCCTACAATGAGCAGTTCTTC
clone_size: .
j_call: TRBJ2-1
d_call: .
v_call: TRBV6-1

cdr3_aa: CASSTTGLVGADTQYF
cdr3_nt: TGCGCCAGCAGCACTACGGGACTAGTGGGGGCTGATACGCAGTATTTT
clone_size: .
j_call: TRBJ2-3
d_call: TRBD2
v_call: TRBV5-1

cdr3_aa: CASSPSGRTTGELFF
cdr3_nt: TGTGCCAGCAGCCCTAGCGGGAGGACGACCGGGGAGCTGTTTTTT
clone_size: .
j_call: TRBJ2-2
d_call: TRBD2
v_call: TRBV11-3

cdr3_aa: CASSFLDREAFF
cdr3_nt: TGTGCCAGCAGCTTTTTGGACCGAGAGGCTTTCTTT
clone_size: .
j_call: TRBJ1-1
d_call: .
v_call: TRBV13

cdr3_aa: CASSFIYGSSSTGELFF
cdr3_nt: TGTGCCAGCAGCTTCATTTACGGGAGCTCGAGCACCGGGGAGCTGTTTTTT
clone_size: .
j_call: TRBJ2-2
d_call: .
v_call: TRBV5-4

cdr3_aa: CASSLSGSGYTF
cdr3_nt: TGTGCCAGCAGCTTGTCTGGCAGTGGCTACACCTTC
clone_size: .
j_call: TRBJ1-2
d_call: .
v_call: TRBV7-9

cdr3_aa: CASSYSSGAPYEQYF
cdr3_nt: TGTGCCAGCAGTTACTCGTCAGGGGCCCCCTACGAGCAGTACTTC
clone_size: .
j_call: TRBJ2-7
d_call: .
v_call: TRBV6-5

cdr3_aa: CASSPDTGEETQYF
cdr3_nt: TGCGCCAGCAGCCCCGACACAGGGGAAGAGACCCAGTACTTC
clone_size: .
j_call: TRBJ2-5
d_call: TRBD1
v_call: TRBV5-1

cdr3_aa: CASSQDVGFRGLAGNEQFF
cdr3_nt: TGCGCCAGCAGCCAAGACGTCGGCTTCAGGGGGCTAGCGGGAAATGAGCAGTTCTTC
clone_size: .
j_call: TRBJ2-1
d_call: .
v_call: TRBV4-1

cdr3_aa: CASSPRAGRANAGELFF
cdr3_nt: TGTGCCAGCTCACCACGAGCTGGTAGGGCGAACGCCGGGGAGCTGTTTTTT
clone_size: .
j_call: TRBJ2-2
d_call: .
v_call: TRBV18

cdr3_aa: CASSLAGAGETQYF
cdr3_nt: TGTGCCAGCAGCTTAGCGGGAGCGGGAGAGACCCAGTACTTC
clone_size: .
j_call: TRBJ2-5
d_call: .
v_call: TRBV7-8